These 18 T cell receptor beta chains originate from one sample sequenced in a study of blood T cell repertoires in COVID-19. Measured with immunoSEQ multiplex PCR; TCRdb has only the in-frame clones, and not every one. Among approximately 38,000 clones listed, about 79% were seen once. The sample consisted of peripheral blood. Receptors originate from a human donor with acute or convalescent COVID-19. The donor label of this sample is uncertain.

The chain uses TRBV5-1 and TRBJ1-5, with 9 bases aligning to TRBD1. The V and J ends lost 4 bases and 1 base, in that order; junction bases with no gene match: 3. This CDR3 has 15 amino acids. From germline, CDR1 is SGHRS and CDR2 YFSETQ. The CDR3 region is CASSTGQGSNQPQHF. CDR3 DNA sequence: TGCGCCAGCAGCACCGGACAGGGGAGCAATCAGCCCCAGCATTTT.

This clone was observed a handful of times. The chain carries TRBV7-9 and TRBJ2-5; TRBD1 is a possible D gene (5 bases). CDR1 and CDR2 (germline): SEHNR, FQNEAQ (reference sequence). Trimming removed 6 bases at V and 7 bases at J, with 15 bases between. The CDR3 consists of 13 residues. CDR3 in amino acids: CASSEQAGSTQYF. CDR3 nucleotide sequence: TGTGCCAGCAGTGAACAGGCCGGCTCGACCCAGTACTTC.

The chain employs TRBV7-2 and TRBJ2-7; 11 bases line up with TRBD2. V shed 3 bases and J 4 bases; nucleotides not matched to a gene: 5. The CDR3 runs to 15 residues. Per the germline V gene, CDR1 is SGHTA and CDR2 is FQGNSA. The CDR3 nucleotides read TGTGCCAGCAGCTTGGTCCTAGCGGGGGGTTACGAGCAGTACTTC. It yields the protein CASSLVLAGGYEQYF.

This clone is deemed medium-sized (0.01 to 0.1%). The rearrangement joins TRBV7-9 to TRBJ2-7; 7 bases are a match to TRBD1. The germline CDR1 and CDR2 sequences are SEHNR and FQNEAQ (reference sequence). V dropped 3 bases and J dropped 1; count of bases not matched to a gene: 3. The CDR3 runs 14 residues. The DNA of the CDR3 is TGTGCCAGCAGCTTTTTGGGACAGTCCTACGAGCAGTACTTC. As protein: CASSFLGQSYEQYF.

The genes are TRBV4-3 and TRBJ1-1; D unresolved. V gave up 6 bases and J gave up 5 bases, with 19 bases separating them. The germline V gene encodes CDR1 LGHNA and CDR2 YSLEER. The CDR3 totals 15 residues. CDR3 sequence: CASRLKHPGETEAFF. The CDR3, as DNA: TGCGCCAGCAGACTTAAACATCCCGGGGAGACTGAAGCTTTCTTT.

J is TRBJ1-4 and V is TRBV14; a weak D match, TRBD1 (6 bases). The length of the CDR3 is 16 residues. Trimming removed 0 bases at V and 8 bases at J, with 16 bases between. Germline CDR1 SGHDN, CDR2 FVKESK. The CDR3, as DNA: TGTGCCAGCAGCCAAGATTGGCGGACAGCCCCAGAAAAACTGTTTTTT. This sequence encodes CASSQDWRTAPEKLFF. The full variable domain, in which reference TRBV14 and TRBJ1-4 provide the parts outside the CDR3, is EAGVTQFPSHSVIEKGQTVTLRCDPISGHDNLYWYRRVMGKEIKFLLHFVKESKQDESGMPNNRFLAERTGGTYSTLKVQPAELEDSGVYFCASSQDWRTAPEKLFFGSGTQLSVL.

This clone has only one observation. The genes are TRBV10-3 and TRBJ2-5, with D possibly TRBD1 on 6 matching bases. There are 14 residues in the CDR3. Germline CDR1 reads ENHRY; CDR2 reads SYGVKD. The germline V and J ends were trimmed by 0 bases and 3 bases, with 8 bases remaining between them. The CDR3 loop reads CAISESAGEETQYF. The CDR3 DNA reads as TGTGCCATCAGTGAGTCGGCAGGGGAAGAGACCCAGTACTTC.

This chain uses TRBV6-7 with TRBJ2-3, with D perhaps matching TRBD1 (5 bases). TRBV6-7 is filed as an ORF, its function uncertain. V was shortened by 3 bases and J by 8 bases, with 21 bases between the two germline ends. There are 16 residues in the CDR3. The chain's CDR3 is CASSYNGRAAFGTQYF. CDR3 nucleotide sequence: TGTGCCAGCAGTTATAACGGCAGGGCGGCGTTTGGTACGCAGTATTTT.

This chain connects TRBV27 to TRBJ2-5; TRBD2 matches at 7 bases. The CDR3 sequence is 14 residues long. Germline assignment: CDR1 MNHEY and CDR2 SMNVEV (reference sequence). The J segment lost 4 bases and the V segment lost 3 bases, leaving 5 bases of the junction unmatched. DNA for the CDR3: TGTGCCAGCAGTTTTCGGGGGGACCGAGAGACCCAGTACTTC. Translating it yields CASSFRGDRETQYF.

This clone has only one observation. The CDR3 loop reads CASSSVTGGNTQYF. In nucleotides, the CDR3 is TGTGCCAGCAGTTCGGTCACAGGCGGTAATACGCAGTATTTT. The chain has TRBV27 and TRBJ2-3; a weak D match, TRBD1 (5 bases). The CDR3 runs 14 residues. The V end lost 4 bases, the J end lost 7 bases, and 15 bases lay between the germline ends. The germline gives CDR1 MNHEY, CDR2 SMNVEV (reference sequence).

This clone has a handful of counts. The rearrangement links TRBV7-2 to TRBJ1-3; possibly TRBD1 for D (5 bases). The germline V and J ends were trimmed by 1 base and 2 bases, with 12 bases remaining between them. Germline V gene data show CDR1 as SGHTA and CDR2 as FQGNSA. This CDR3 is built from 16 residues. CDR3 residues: CASSLVGGSAGNTIYF. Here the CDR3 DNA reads TGTGCCAGCAGCTTAGTTGGGGGGTCGGCTGGAAACACCATATATTTT.

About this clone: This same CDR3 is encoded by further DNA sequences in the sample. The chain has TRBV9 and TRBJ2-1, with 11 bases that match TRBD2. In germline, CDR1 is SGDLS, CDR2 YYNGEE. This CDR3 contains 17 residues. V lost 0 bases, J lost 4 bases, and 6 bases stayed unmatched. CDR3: CASSVEGSGGVYNEQFF. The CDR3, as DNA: TGTGCCAGCAGCGTAGAGGGTAGCGGGGGGGTATACAATGAGCAGTTCTTC.

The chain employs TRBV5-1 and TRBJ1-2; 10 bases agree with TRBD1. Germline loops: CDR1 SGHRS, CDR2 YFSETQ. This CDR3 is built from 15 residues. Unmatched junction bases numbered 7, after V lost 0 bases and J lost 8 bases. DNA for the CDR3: TGCGCCAGCAGCTTGGGTCGACAGGGGGCGAGGGGCTACACCTTC. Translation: CASSLGRQGARGYTF. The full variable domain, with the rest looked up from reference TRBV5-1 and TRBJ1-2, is KAGVTQTPRYLIKTRGQQVTLSCSPISGHRSVSWYQQTPGQGLQFLFEYFSETQRNKGNFPGRFSGRQFSNSRSEMNVSTLELGDSALYLCASSLGRQGARGYTFGSGTRLTVV.

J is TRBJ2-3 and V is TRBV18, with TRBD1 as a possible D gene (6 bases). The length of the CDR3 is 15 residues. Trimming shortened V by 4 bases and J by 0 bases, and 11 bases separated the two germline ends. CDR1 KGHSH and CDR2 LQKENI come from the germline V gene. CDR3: CASSLDRISTDTQYF. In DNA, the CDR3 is TGTGCCAGCTCACTCGACAGGATTAGCACAGATACGCAGTATTTT.

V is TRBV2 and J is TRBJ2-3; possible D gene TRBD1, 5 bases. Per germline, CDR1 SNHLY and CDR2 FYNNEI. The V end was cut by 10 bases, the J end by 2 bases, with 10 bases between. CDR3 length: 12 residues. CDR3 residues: CATKTDTDTQYF. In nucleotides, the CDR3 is TGTGCCACCAAGACAGACACAGATACGCAGTATTTT.

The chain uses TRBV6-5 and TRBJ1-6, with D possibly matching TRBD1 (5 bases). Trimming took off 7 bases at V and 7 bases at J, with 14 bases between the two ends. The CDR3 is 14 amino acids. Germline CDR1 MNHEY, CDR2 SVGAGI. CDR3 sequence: CASTLLDRNSPLHF. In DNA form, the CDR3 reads TGTGCCAGCACCCTTCTAGACAGAAATTCACCCCTCCACTTT.

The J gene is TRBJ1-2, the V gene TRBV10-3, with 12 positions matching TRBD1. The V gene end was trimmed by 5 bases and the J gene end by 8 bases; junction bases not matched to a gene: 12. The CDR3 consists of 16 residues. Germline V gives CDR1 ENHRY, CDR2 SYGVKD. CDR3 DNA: TGTGCCATCAGTACACCCCCGGGACAGGGGGCTAAAGGCTACACCTTC. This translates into CAISTPPGQGAKGYTF.

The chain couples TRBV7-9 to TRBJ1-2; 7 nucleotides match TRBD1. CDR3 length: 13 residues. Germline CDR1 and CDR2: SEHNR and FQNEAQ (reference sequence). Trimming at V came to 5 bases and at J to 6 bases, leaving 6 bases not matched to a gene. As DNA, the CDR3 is TGTGCCAGCAGCCCCTCCGGGACAGATGGCTACACCTTC. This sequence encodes CASSPSGTDGYTF.